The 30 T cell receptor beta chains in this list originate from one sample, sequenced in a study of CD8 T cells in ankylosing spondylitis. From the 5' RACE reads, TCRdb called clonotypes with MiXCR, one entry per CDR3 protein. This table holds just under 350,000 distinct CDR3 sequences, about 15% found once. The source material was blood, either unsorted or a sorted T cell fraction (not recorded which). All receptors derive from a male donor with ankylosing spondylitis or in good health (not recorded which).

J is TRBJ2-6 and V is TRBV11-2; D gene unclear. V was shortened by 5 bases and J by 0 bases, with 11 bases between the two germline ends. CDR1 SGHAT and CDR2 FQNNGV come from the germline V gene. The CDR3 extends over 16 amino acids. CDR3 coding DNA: TGTGCCAGCAGCACCATTACAGTCTCTGGGGCCAACGTCCTGACTTTC. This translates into CASSTITVSGANVLTF. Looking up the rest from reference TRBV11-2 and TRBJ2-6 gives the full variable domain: EAGVAQSPRYKIIEKRQSVAFWCNPISGHATLYWYQQILGQGPKLLIQFQNNGVVDDSQLPKDRFSAERLKGVDSTLKIQPAKLEDSAVYLCASSTITVSGANVLTFGAGSRLTVL.

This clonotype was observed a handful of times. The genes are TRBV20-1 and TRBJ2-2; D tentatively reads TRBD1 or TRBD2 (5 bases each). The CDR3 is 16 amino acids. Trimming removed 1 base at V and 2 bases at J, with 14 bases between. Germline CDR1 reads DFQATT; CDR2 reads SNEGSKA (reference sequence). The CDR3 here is CSARAKGTQNTGELFF. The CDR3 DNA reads TGCAGTGCTAGAGCTAAGGGGACCCAAAACACCGGGGAGCTGTTTTTT.

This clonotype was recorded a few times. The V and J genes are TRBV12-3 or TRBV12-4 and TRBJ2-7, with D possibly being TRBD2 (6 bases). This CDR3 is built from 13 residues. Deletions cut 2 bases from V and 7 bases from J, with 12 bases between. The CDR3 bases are TGTGCCAGCAGTTTACCCGGGGCGGGGGAGCAGTACTTC. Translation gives CASSLPGAGEQYF.

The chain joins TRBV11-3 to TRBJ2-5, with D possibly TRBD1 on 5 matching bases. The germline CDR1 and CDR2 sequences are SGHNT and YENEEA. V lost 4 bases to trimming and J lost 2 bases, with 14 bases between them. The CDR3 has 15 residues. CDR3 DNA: TGTGCCAGCAGCTCCCCCCGACAGACTCAAGAGACCCAGTACTTC. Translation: CASSSPRQTQETQYF.

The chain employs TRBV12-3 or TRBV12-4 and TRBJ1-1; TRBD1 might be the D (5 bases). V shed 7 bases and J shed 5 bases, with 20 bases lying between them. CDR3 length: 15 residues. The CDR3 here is CASTPIGVKGTEAFF. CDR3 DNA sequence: TGTGCCAGCACCCCAATAGGTGTAAAGGGGACTGAAGCTTTCTTT.

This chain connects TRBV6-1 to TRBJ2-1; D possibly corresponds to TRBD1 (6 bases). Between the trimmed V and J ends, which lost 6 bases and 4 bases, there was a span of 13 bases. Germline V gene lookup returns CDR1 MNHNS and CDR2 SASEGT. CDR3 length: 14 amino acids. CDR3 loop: CASSPGQTYNEQFF. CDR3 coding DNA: TGTGCCAGCAGCCCCGGACAGACGTACAATGAGCAGTTCTTC.

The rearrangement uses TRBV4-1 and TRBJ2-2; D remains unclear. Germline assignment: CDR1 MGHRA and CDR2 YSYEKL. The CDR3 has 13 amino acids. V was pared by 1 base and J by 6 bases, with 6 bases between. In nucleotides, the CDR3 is TGCGCCAGCAGCCAAGTAGGTCCCGGGGAGCTGTTTTTT. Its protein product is CASSQVGPGELFF.

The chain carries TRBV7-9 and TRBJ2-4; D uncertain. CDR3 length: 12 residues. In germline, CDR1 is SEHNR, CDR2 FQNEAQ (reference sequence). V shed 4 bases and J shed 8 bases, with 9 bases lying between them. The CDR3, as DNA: TGTGCCAGCAGCTCCACAAGGGACATTCAGTACTTC. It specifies CASSSTRDIQYF.

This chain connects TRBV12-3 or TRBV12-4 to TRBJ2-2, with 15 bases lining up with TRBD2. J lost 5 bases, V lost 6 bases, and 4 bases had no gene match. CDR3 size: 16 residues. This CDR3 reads CASSRTSGRATGELFF. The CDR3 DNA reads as TGTGCCAGCAGCCGGACTAGCGGGAGGGCTACCGGGGAGCTGTTTTTT.

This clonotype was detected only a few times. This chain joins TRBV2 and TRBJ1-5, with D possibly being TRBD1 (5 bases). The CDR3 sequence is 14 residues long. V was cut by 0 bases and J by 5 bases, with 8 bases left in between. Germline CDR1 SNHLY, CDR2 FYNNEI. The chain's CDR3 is CASSEARVDQPQHF. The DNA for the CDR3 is TGTGCCAGCAGTGAAGCCAGGGTGGATCAGCCCCAGCATTTT.

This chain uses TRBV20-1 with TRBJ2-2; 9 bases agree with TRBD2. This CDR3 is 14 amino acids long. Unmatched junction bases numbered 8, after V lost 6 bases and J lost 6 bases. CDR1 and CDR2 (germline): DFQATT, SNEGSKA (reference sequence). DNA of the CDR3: TGCAGTGCGGAAAAAGGACTAGCGTCCGGGGAGCTGTTTTTT. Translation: CSAEKGLASGELFF.

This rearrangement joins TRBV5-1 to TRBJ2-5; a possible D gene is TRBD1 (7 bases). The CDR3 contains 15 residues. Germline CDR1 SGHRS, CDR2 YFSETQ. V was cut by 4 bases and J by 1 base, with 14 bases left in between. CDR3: CASSAGQTFQETQYF. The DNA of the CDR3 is TGCGCCAGCAGCGCGGGACAGACCTTCCAAGAGACCCAGTACTTC.

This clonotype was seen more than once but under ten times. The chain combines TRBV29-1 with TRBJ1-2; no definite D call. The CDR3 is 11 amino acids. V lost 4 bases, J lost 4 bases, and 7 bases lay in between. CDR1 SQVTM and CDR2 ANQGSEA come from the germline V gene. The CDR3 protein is CSVGGSYGYTF. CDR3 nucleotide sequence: TGCAGCGTTGGAGGGAGCTATGGCTACACCTTC.

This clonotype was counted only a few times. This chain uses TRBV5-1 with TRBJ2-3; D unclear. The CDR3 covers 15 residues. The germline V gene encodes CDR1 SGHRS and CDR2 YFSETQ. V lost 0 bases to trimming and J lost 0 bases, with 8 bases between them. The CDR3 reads CASSLDSKSTDTQYF. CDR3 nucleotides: TGCGCCAGCAGCTTGGATTCCAAGAGCACAGATACGCAGTATTTT.

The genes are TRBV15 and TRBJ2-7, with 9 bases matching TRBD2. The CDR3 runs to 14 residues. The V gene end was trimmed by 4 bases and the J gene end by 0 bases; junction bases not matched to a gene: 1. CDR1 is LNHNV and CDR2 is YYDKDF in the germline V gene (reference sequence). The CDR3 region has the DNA TGTGCCACCAGCAAGACTAGCGGCTCCTACGAGCAGTACTTC. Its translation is CATSKTSGSYEQYF.

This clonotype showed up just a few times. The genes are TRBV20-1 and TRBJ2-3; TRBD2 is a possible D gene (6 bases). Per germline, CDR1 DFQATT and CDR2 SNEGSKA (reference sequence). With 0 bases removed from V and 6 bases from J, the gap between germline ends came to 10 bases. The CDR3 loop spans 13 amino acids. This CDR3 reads CSARDPGLDTQYF. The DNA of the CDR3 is TGCAGTGCTAGAGATCCGGGACTCGATACGCAGTATTTT.

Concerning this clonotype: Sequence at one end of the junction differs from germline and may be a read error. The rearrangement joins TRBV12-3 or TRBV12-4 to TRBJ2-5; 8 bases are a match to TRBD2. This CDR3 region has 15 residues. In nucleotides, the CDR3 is TGTGCCAGCAGTTGGACAGCGGGGGCCCAAGACACCCAGTACTTC. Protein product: CASSWTAGAQDTQYF.

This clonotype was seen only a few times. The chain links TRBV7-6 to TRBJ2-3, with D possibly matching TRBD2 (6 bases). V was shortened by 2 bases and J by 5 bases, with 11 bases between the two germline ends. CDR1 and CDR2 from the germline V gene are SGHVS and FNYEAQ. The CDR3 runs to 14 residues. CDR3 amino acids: CASSLRGGVDTQYF. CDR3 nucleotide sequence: TGTGCCAGCAGCTTAAGAGGAGGGGTAGATACGCAGTATTTT.

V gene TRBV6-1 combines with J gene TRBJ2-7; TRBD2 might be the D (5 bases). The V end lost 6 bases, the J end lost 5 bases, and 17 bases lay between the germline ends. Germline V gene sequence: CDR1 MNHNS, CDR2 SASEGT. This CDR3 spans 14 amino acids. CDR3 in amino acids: CASRGADGPHEQYF. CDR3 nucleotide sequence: TGTGCCAGCAGGGGAGCGGACGGTCCCCACGAGCAGTACTTC.

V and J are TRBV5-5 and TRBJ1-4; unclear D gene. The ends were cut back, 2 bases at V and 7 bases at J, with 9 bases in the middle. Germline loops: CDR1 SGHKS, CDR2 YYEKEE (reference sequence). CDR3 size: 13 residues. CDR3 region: CASSFMTAEKLFF. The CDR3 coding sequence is TGTGCCAGCAGCTTTATGACGGCTGAAAAACTGTTTTTT.

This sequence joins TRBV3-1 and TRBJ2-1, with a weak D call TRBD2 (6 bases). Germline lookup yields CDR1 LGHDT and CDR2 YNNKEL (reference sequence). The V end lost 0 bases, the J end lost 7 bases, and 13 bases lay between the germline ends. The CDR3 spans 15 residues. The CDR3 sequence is CASSQDKVAANEQFF. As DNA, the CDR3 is TGTGCCAGCAGCCAAGATAAGGTAGCGGCGAATGAGCAGTTCTTC.

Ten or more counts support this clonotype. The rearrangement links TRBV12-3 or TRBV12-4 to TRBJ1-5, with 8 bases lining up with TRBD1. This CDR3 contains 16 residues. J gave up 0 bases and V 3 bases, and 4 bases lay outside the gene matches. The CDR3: CASSFLQGVSNQPQHF. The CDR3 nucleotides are TGTGCCAGCAGTTTCCTACAGGGGGTTAGCAATCAGCCCCAGCATTTT.

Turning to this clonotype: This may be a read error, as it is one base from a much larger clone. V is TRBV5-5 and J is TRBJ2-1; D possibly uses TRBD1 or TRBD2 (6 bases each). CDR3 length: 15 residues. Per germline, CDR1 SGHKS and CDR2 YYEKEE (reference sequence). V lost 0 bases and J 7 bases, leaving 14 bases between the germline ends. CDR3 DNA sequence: TGTGCCAGCAGCTTGGGAGGGGGGAAATGGAATGAGCAGTTCTTC. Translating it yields CASSLGGGKWNEQFF.

Written as DNA, the CDR3 is TGTGCCAGCAGCCTGACCAGCGGGGGGGCTAGCGATGAGCAGTTCTTC. This translates into CASSLTSGGASDEQFF. This rearrangement joins TRBV3-1 to TRBJ2-1; TRBD2 agrees at 10 bases. The germline CDR1 and CDR2 sequences are LGHDT and YNNKEL (reference sequence). The CDR3 covers 16 residues. The V segment lost 4 bases and the J segment 8 bases; nucleotides outside the gene matches: 11.

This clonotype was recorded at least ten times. The CDR3 is CASSVGGIANYGYTF. CDR3 in DNA: TGTGCCAGCAGCGTAGGAGGGATAGCTAACTATGGCTACACCTTC. The chain employs TRBV9 and TRBJ1-2; no definite D call. Germline CDR1 is SGDLS and CDR2 is YYNGEE. This CDR3 has 15 amino acids. V was clipped by 0 bases and J by 0 bases, with 9 bases between them. The whole variable domain, remainder taken from reference TRBV9 and TRBJ1-2, is DSGVTQTPKHLITATGQRVTLRCSPRSGDLSVYWYQQSLDQGLQFLIQYYNGEERAKGNILERFSAQQFPDLHSELNLSSLELGDSALYFCASSVGGIANYGYTFGSGTRLTVV.

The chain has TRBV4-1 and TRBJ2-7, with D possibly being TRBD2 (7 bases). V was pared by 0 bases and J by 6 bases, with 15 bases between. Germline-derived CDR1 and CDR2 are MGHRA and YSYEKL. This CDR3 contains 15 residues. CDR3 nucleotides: TGCGCCAGCAGCCAAGAGGGGGGGCAGATGAGCGAGCAGTACTTC. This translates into CASSQEGGQMSEQYF.

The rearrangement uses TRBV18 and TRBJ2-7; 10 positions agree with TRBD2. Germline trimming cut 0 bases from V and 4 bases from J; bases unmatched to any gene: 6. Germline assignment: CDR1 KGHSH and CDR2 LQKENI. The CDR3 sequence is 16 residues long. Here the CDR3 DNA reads TGTGCCAGCTCACCACCGGGAATAGCGGGGGGATACGAGCAGTACTTC. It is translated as CASSPPGIAGGYEQYF.

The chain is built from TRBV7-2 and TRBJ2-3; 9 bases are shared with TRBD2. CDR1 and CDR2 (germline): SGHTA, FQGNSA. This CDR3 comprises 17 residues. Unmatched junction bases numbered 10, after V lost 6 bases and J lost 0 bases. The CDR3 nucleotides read TGTGCCAGCAGTGTGAGACTAGCGGTAACTAGCACAGATACGCAGTATTTT. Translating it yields CASSVRLAVTSTDTQYF.

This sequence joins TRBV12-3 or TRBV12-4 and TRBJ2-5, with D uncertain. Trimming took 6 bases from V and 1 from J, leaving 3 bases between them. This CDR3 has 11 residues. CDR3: CASSGQETQYF. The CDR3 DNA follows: TGTGCCAGCAGCGGCCAAGAGACCCAGTACTTC.

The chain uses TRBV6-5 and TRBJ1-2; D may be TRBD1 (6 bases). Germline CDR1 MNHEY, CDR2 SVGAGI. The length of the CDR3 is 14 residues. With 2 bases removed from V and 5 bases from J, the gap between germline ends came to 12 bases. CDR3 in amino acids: CASSYGGLQYGYTF. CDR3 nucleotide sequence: TGTGCCAGCAGTTACGGGGGCCTCCAATATGGCTACACCTTC.